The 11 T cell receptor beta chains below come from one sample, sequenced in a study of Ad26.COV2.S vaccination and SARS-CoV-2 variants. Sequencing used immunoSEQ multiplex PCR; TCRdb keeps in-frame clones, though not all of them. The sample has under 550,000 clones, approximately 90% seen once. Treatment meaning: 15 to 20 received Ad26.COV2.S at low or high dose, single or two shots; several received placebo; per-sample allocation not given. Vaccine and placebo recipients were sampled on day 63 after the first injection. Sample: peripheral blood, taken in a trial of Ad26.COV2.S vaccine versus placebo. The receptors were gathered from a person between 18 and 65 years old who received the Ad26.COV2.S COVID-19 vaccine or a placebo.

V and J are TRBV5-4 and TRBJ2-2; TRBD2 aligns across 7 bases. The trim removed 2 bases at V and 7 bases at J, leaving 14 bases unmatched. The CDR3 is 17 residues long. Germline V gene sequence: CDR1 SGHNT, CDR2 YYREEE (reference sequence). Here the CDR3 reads CASSFVTSGVAGGELFF. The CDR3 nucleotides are TGTGCCAGCAGCTTCGTCACGAGCGGGGTGGCTGGCGGGGAGCTGTTTTTT.

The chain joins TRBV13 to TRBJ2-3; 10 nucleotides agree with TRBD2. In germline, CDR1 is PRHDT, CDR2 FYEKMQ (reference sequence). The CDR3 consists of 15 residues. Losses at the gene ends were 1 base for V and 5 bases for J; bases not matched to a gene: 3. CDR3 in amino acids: CASSLEREGLDTQYF. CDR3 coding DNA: TGTGCCAGCAGCTTAGAGCGGGAGGGACTAGATACGCAGTATTTT.

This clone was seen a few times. The CDR3 protein is CASSFDLGRVNQPQHF. The CDR3 nucleotides read TGTGCCAGCAGTTTTGATTTAGGGCGGGTAAATCAGCCCCAGCATTTT. The chain uses TRBV28 and TRBJ1-5, with D uncertain. Germline values: CDR1 MDHEN, CDR2 SYDVKM. CDR3 size: 16 residues. The germline V and J ends were trimmed by 3 bases and 4 bases, with 16 bases remaining between them.

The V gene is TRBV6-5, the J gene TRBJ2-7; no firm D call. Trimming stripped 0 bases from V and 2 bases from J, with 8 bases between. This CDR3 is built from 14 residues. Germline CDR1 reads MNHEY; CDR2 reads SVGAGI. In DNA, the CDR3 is TGTGCCAGCAGTTACTCGGTATCTCCCTACGAGCAGTACTTC. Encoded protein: CASSYSVSPYEQYF.

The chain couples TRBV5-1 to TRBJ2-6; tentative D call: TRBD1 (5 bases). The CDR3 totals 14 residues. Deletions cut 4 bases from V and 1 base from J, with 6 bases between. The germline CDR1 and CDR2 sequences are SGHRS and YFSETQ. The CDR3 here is CASSPGSGANVLTF. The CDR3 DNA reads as TGCGCCAGCAGCCCAGGGTCTGGGGCCAACGTCCTGACTTTC.

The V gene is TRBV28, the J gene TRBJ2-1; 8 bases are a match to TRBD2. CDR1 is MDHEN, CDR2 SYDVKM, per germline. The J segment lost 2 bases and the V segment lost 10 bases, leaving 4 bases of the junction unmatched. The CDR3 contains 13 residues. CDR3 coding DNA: TGTGCCATATTAGCGGGGACCTACAATGAGCAGTTCTTC. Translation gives CAILAGTYNEQFF.

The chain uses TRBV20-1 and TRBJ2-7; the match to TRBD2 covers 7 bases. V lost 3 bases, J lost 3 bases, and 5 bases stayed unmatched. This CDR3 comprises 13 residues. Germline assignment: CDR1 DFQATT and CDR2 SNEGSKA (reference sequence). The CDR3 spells CSASFPGGYEQYF. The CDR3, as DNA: TGCAGTGCTAGTTTCCCGGGGGGCTACGAGCAGTACTTC.

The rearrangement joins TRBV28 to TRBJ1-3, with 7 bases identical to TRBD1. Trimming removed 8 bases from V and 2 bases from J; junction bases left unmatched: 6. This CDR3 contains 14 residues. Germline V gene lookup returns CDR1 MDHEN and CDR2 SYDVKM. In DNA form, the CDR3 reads TGTGCCAGCCGAATGACAGGGACTGGAAACACCATATATTTT. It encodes CASRMTGTGNTIYF.

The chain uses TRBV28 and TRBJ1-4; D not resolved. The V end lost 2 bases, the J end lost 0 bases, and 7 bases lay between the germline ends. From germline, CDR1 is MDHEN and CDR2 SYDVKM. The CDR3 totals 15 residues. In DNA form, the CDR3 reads TGTGCCAGCAGTTTACCTGGAGCAACTAATGAAAAACTGTTTTTT. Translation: CASSLPGATNEKLFF.

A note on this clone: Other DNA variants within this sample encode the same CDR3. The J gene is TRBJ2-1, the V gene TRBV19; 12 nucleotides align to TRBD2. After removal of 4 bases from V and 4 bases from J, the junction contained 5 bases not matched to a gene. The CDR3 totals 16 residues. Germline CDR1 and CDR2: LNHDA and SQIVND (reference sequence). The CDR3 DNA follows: TGTGCCAGTAGTACCTTACTAGCGGGAGGTTACAATGAGCAGTTCTTC. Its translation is CASSTLLAGGYNEQFF.

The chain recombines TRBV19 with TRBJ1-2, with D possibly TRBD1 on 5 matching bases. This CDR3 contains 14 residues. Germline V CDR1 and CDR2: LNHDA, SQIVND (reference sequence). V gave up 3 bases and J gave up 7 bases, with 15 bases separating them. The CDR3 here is CASSIGTPAFGYTF. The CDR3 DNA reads TGTGCCAGTAGTATCGGGACGCCGGCCTTTGGCTACACCTTC. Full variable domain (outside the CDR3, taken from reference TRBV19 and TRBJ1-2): DGGITQSPKYLFRKEGQNVTLSCEQNLNHDAMYWYRQDPGQGLRLIYYSQIVNDFQKGDIAEGYSVSREKKESFPLTVTSAQKNPTAFYLCASSIGTPAFGYTFGSGTRLTVV.